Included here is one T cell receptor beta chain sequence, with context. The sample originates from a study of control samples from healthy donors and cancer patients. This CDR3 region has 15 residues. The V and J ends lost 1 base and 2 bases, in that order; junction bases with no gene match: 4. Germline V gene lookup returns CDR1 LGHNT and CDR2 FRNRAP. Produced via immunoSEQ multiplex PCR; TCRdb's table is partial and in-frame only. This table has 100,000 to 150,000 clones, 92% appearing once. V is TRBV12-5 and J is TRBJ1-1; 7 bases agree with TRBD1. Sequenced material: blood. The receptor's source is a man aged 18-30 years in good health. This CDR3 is CASGLDTGANTEAFF. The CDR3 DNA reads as TGTGCTAGTGGTTTGGACACAGGGGCTAACACTGAAGCTTTCTTT. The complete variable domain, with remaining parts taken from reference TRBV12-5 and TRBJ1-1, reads DARVTQTPRHKVTEMGQEVTMRCQPILGHNTVFWYRQTMMQGLELLAYFRNRAPLDDSGMPKDRFSAEMPDATLATLKIQPSEPRDSAVYFCASGLDTGANTEAFFGQGTRLTVV.